This T cell receptor (beta chain) was identified in a study of Ad26.COV2.S vaccination and SARS-CoV-2 variants. Treatment defined: 15 to 20 received Ad26.COV2.S at low or high dose, single or two shots; several received placebo; per-sample allocation not given. The samples were gathered on day 63 after the first injection of vaccine or placebo. V gave up 8 bases and J gave up 1 base, with 12 bases separating them. There are 13 residues in the CDR3. Germline-derived CDR1 and CDR2 are MNHEY and SVGAGI. Profiled with immunoSEQ multiplex PCR; TCRdb holds only in-frame clones, not every one. The sample has over 450,000 clones; around 89% are singletons.

This sample comprised peripheral blood, obtained in a trial of Ad26.COV2.S vaccine versus placebo. The receptor's source is a person between 18 and 65 years old who received the Ad26.COV2.S COVID-19 vaccine or a placebo. The chain links TRBV6-5 to TRBJ2-7; D unclear. Here the CDR3 reads CASRFHESYEQYF. The CDR3 DNA reads as TGTGCCAGCCGTTTTCATGAATCCTACGAGCAGTACTTC.